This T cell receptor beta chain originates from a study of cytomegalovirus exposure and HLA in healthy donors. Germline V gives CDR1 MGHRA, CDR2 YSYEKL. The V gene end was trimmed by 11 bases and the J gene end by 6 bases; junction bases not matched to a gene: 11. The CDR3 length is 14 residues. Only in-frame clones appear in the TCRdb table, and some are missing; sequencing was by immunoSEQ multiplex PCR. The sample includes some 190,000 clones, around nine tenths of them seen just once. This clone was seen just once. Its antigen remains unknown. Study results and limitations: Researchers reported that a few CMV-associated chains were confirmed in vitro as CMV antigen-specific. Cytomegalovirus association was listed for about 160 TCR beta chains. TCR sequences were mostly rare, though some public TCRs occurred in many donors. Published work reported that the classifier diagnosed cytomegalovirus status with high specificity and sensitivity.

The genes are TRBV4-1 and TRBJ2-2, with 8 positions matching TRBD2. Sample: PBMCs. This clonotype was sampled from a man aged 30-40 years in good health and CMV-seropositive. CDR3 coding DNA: TGCGCCGGTCGGGGGACTAGAGATTCCGGGGAGCTGTTTTTT. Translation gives CAGRGTRDSGELFF.